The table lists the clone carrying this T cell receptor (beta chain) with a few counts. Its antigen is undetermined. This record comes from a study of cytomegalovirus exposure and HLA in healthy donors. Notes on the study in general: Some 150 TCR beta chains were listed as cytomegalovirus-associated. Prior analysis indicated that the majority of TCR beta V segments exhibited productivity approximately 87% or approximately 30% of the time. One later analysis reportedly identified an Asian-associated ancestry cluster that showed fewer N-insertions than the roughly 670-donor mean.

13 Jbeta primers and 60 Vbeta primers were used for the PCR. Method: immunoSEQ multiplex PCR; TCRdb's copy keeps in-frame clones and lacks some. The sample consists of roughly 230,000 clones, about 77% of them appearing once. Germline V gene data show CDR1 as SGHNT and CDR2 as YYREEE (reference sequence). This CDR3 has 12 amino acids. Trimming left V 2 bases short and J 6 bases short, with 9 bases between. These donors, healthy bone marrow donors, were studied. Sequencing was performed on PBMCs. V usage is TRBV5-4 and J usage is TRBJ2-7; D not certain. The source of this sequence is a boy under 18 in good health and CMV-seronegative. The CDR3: CASSLRVGEQYF. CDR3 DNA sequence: TGTGCCAGCAGCTTACGGGTAGGCGAGCAGTACTTC.